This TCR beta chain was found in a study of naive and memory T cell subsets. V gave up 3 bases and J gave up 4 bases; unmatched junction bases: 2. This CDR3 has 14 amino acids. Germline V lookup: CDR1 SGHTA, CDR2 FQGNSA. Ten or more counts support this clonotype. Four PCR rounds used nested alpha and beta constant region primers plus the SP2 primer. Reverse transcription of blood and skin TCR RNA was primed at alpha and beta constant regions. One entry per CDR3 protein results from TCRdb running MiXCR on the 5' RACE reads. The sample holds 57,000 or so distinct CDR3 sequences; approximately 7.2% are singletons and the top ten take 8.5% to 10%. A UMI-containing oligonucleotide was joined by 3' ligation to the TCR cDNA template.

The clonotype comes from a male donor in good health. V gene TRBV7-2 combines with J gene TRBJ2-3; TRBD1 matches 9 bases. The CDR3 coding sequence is TGTGCCAGCAGCTTGACAGGGGGTCCAGATACGCAGTATTTT. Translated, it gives CASSLTGGPDTQYF.